The clone carrying this T cell receptor (beta chain) was observed a single time. The data were obtained in a study of T cell responses to AZD1222 COVID-19 vaccine. The CDR3 contains 17 residues. V lost 4 bases to trimming and J lost 3 bases, with 20 bases between them. Germline CDR1 reads SGHRS; CDR2 reads YFSETQ. TCRdb's copy holds only in-frame clones and misses some; the assay was immunoSEQ multiplex PCR. This sample has around 160,000 clones; around 94% occur once, and the top ten carry approximately 0.6%. Sample: peripheral blood, taken on day 0 of AZD1222 vaccination. The clonotype was recovered from an adult in good health. V and J are TRBV5-1 and TRBJ2-1; weak D call: TRBD1 (6 bases). CDR3: CASSLGYGTPNYNEQFF. The CDR3, as DNA: TGCGCCAGCAGCCTTGGATACGGGACACCTAACTACAATGAGCAGTTCTTC.